These 8 T cell receptor beta chains were sequenced from one sample in a study of blood T cell repertoires in COVID-19. Sequencing used immunoSEQ multiplex PCR; TCRdb keeps in-frame clones, though not all of them. The table records over 100,000 clones, roughly 84% of them present only once. Sequenced sample: PBMCs or T cells enriched from blood (not recorded which). The receptors shown here come from a woman aged 30 to 39 who had recovered from COVID-19.

The V and J genes are TRBV5-1 and TRBJ1-1, with 8 bases lining up with TRBD1. The ends lost 5 bases at V and 4 bases at J; junction bases unmatched: 10. Germline CDR1 is SGHRS and CDR2 is YFSETQ. CDR3 size: 15 residues. In DNA form, the CDR3 reads TGCGCCAGCAGATTGACAGGGGTAGCTGGCACTGAAGCTTTCTTT. Its translation is CASRLTGVAGTEAFF.

The rearrangement uses TRBV7-2 and TRBJ2-2; 10 nucleotides agree with TRBD2. The CDR3 loop spans 16 amino acids. With 5 bases clipped from V and 2 bases from J, the junction kept 5 bases outside the gene matches. Germline V lookup: CDR1 SGHTA, CDR2 FQGNSA. Written as DNA, the CDR3 is TGTGCCAGCAGCAATAGACTAGCGGGCAACACCGGGGAGCTGTTTTTT. It encodes CASSNRLAGNTGELFF.

The CDR3 nucleotides are TGTGCCCCGCAGGGGGAACCCACCTATGGCTACACCTTC. This translates into CAPQGEPTYGYTF. The chain has TRBV24-1 and TRBJ1-2; 7 nucleotides match TRBD1. The CDR3 loop spans 13 amino acids. The V gene's germline CDR1 is KGHDR and CDR2 SFDVKD. J lost 4 bases, V lost 12 bases, and 10 bases had no gene match.

The CDR3 loop reads CASSRGPSYEQYF. CDR3 nucleotides: TGTGCCAGCAGTCGCGGGCCCTCCTACGAGCAGTACTTC. The chain couples TRBV6-5 to TRBJ2-7, with TRBD2 as a possible D gene (5 bases). Germline loops: CDR1 MNHEY, CDR2 SVGAGI. This CDR3 has 13 amino acids. Trimming took off 5 bases at V and 0 bases at J, with 8 bases between the two ends.

This sequence joins TRBV27 and TRBJ1-2; tentatively, D is TRBD1 (5 bases). This CDR3 contains 15 residues. In germline, CDR1 is MNHEY, CDR2 SMNVEV (reference sequence). V was pared by 6 bases and J by 5 bases, with 19 bases between. CDR3 in DNA: TGTGCCAGCAGCCTCTCCACTGGGGCAGCGTATGGCTACACCTTC. Amino acid sequence: CASSLSTGAAYGYTF.

The chain links TRBV7-8 to TRBJ1-2, with 8 nucleotides matching TRBD1. Losses at the gene ends were 1 base for V and 4 bases for J; bases not matched to a gene: 11. This CDR3 comprises 17 residues. The germline CDR1 and CDR2 sequences are SGHVS and FQNEAQ. Here the CDR3 reads CASSLGGTGRAFYGYTF. For the CDR3, the DNA is TGTGCCAGCAGCTTAGGGGGGACAGGAAGGGCCTTCTATGGCTACACCTTC.

In this sample, this clone turned up once. The chain has TRBV7-2 and TRBJ1-5; no firm D call. This CDR3 comprises 17 residues. V was cut by 0 bases and J by 0 bases, with 12 bases left in between. Germline CDR1 and CDR2: SGHTA and FQGNSA. DNA for the CDR3: TGTGCCAGCAGCTTAGCGGGGAGGAGATATAGCAATCAGCCCCAGCATTTT. Encoded protein: CASSLAGRRYSNQPQHF.

The chain joins TRBV29-1 to TRBJ2-1; D is possibly TRBD1 (5 bases). V lost 6 bases, J lost 5 bases, and 20 bases lay in between. This CDR3 is built from 15 residues. CDR1 and CDR2 from the germline V gene are SQVTM and ANQGSEA. DNA for the CDR3: TGCAGCGTCGTTACGCTAGGTGGGGCCCACAATGAGCAGTTCTTC. Amino acid sequence: CSVVTLGGAHNEQFF.